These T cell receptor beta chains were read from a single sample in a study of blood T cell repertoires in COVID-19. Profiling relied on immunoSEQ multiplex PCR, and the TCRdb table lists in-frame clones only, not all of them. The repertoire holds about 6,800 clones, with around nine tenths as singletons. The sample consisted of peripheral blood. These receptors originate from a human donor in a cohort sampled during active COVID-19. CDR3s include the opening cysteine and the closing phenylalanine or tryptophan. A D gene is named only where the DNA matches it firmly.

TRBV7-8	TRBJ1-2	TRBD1	CASSSTGGNYGYTF
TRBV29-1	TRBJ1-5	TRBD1	CSVGTGSPNQPQHF
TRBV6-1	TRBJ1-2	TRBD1	CASREGWTGPSYGYTF
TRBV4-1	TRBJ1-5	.	CASSQGRGPFFVQPQHF
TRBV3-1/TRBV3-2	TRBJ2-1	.	CASSQTDYNEQFF
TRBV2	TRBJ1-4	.	CASQGSATNEKLFF
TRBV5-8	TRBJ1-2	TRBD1	CASSFWQGARDYGYTF
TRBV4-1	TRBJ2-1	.	CASSQLETIGHNEQFF
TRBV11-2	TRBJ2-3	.	CASSLARSTDTQYF
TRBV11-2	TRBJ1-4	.	CASKRTTNEKLFF
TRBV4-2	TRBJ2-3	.	CASSNQLPDTQYF
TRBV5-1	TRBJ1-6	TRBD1	CASSFPGGNSPLHF
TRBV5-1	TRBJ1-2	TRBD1	CASSSGQGQANYGYTF
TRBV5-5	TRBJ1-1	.	CASSLAPQGLGEAFF
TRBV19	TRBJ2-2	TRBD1	CASIGRTGGTGELFF
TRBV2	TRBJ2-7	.	CASSGLFGEQYF
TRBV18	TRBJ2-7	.	CASSVGVGSYEQYF
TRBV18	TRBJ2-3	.	CASSRDSTDTQYF
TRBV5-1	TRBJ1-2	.	CASSLAGREDGYTF
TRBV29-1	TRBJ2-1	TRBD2	CSVDSEGTSGTFFSYNEQFF
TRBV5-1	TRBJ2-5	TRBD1	CASSLEGGTGGEETQYF
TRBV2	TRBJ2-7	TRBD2	CASDSPRGGEYEQYF
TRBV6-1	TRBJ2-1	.	CASSERSFHNEQFF
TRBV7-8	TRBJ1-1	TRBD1	CASSLSPLGTGFAEAFF
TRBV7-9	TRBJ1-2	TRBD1	CASSWTGGYTF
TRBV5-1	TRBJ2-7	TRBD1	CASSWTGGRSYEQYF
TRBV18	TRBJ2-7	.	CASSHSGFVEQYF